This is a list of T cell receptor beta chains from one sample in a study of blood T cell repertoires in COVID-19. The data were produced by immunoSEQ multiplex PCR, yet TCRdb's version contains in-frame clones alone and is incomplete. The table shows about 480,000 clones, with 87% occurring only once. Sequencing was done on a sample of PBMCs or T cells enriched from blood (not recorded which). The origin of the receptors is a woman younger than 30 with acute COVID-19. The CDR3 runs from the conserved cysteine through the conserved F or W. Each record gives: J gene, V gene, D gene, clone size, CDR3 protein, CDR3 DNA. D genes are given only for firm matches. Where a row states a size, it is once, few, many or the class of an expanded clone; other rows omit it.

TRBJ2-7 TRBV9 - - CASSPRLAAWEQYF TGTGCCAGCAGCCCCAGACTGGCGGCTTGGGAGCAGTACTTC
TRBJ1-1 TRBV4-1 - - CASSLRRQVTEAFF TGCGCCAGCAGCCTAAGACGACAGGTGACTGAAGCTTTCTTT
TRBJ1-6 TRBV2 - - CASSPGRQPYNSPLHF TGTGCCAGCAGTCCGGGAAGGCAGCCTTATAATTCACCCCTCCACTTT
TRBJ2-7 TRBV9 - - CASNPRGTFNYEQYF TGTGCCAGCAACCCCCGGGGGACTTTTAACTACGAGCAGTACTTC
TRBJ1-5 TRBV27 TRBD1 - CASSLLGGKFGNQPQHF TGTGCCAGCAGTTTATTAGGGGGCAAGTTCGGCAATCAGCCCCAGCATTTT
TRBJ1-1 TRBV5-8 - - CASSLAGYTEAFF TGTGCCAGCAGCTTGGCCGGGTACACTGAAGCTTTCTTT
TRBJ2-5 TRBV5-4 - - CASSLPGSQETQYF TGTGCCAGCAGCTTGCCTGGGAGCCAAGAGACCCAGTACTTC
TRBJ2-2 TRBV11-1 - few CASSFLAGELFF TGTGCCAGCAGTTTCTTAGCCGGGGAGCTGTTTTTT
TRBJ2-1 TRBV7-2 TRBD2 - CASSLSSGLAGFNEQFF TGTGCCAGCAGCTTATCGAGTGGACTAGCGGGATTTAATGAGCAGTTCTTC
TRBJ1-4 TRBV7-2 - - CASSLDNNEKLFF TGTGCCAGCAGCTTAGACAATAATGAAAAACTGTTTTTT
TRBJ1-4 TRBV7-9 - - CASSLVRGAQTNEKLFF TGTGCCAGCAGCTTAGTGCGGGGGGCGCAGACTAATGAAAAACTGTTTTTT
TRBJ2-1 TRBV29-1 TRBD2 - CSVEVVAGVTQFF TGCAGCGTTGAAGTAGTAGCGGGAGTAACGCAGTTCTTC
TRBJ2-7 TRBV27 - - CASRPTGEAVQYF TGTGCCAGCAGACCTACAGGGGAGGCGGTGCAGTACTTC
TRBJ1-5 TRBV27 - once CASSLGGINQPQHF TGTGCCAGCAGTTTAGGAGGGATCAATCAGCCCCAGCATTTT
TRBJ2-1 TRBV7-9 TRBD2 - CASSLALAHVDEQFF TGTGCCAGCAGCTTGGCACTAGCGCACGTCGATGAGCAGTTCTTC
TRBJ1-5 TRBV2 - - CASSQIDSNQPQHF TGTGCCAGCAGCCAAATAGATAGCAATCAGCCCCAGCATTTT
TRBJ1-1 TRBV7-3 - - CASSLYGEGEAFF TGTGCCAGCAGCTTATATGGGGAGGGTGAAGCTTTCTTT
TRBJ2-3 TRBV27 TRBD2 - CASSLVPLSGGATDTQYF TGTGCCAGCAGTTTAGTTCCTCTAAGCGGGGGGGCCACAGATACGCAGTATTTT
TRBJ2-1 TRBV28 - - CASKIVGQLKDEQFF TGTGCCAGCAAAATCGTGGGGCAATTGAAGGATGAGCAGTTCTTC
TRBJ1-1 TRBV18 - - CASSPITIFVRGDNDPNTEAFF TGTGCCAGCTCACCCATTACGATTTTCGTCAGGGGCGACAATGATCCGAACACTGAAGCTTTCTTT
TRBJ1-1 TRBV3-1/TRBV3-2 TRBD1 - CASSPRDRAMNTEAFF TGTGCCAGCAGCCCCAGGGACAGGGCGATGAACACTGAAGCTTTCTTT
TRBJ2-7 TRBV7-8 TRBD1 - CASSAADRGVSYEQYF TGTGCCAGCAGCGCCGCCGACAGGGGTGTCTCCTACGAGCAGTACTTC
TRBJ1-2 TRBV19 TRBD1 few CASRRTGVYGYTF TGTGCCAGTAGAAGGACAGGCGTCTATGGCTACACCTTC
TRBJ1-1 TRBV6-6 - - CASSYSARSEAFF TGTGCCAGCAGTTACTCAGCCCGCTCTGAAGCTTTCTTT
TRBJ2-5 TRBV19 - once CASSIARGTQYF TGTGCCAGTAGTATAGCACGGGGGACCCAGTACTTC
TRBJ2-7 TRBV28 TRBD2 - CASSLSGRVYEQYF TGTGCCAGCAGTTTAAGCGGGAGGGTTTACGAGCAGTACTTC
TRBJ2-1 TRBV4-3 - - CASSQVSDEQFF TGCGCCAGCAGCCAAGTATCCGATGAGCAGTTCTTC
TRBJ1-2 TRBV7-2 - few CASSLATATNYGYTF TGTGCCAGCAGCTTGGCGACAGCCACTAACTATGGCTACACCTTC
TRBJ2-5 TRBV5-1 - - CASSFASGQSGETQYF TGCGCCAGCAGCTTTGCGTCAGGGCAGTCTGGGGAGACCCAGTACTTC
TRBJ2-7 TRBV19 TRBD1 few CASRQDRGRYEQYF TGTGCCAGTAGACAGGACAGGGGGCGCTACGAGCAGTACTTC
TRBJ1-1 TRBV15 - - CATSRDRVTEAFF TGTGCCACCAGCAGAGATCGAGTCACTGAAGCTTTCTTT
TRBJ2-1 TRBV4-3 TRBD2 - CASSHVTSAPYNEQFF TGCGCCAGCAGCCACGTCACTAGCGCCCCCTACAATGAGCAGTTCTTC
TRBJ1-1 TRBV7-9 - medium-sized CASSSAGSPINTEAFF TGTGCCAGCAGCTCAGCCGGGAGCCCTATAAACACTGAAGCTTTCTTT
TRBJ1-2 TRBV20-1 - - CSVQGSYGYTF TGCAGTGTCCAGGGGAGCTATGGCTACACCTTC
TRBJ2-1 TRBV7-9 - - CASSLLVGERNNEQFF TGTGCCAGCAGCTTACTGGTGGGAGAGAGGAACAATGAGCAGTTCTTC
TRBJ2-1 TRBV9 - - CASRGASSYNEQFF TGTGCCAGCAGGGGGGCTAGCTCCTACAATGAGCAGTTCTTC
TRBJ2-4 TRBV7-9 - - CASSARNRVDIQYF TGTGCCAGCAGCGCCCGTAACAGGGTGGACATTCAGTACTTC
TRBJ2-2 TRBV9 - once CASSGDIDRARELFF TGTGCCAGCAGCGGGGACATCGATAGGGCAAGGGAGCTGTTTTTT
TRBJ2-7 TRBV30 - - CAWSVLRVYEQYF TGTGCCTGGAGTGTCCTCAGGGTCTACGAGCAGTACTTC
TRBJ1-2 TRBV7-9 TRBD1 - CASSSGQGRGYGYTF TGTGCCAGCAGCTCAGGACAGGGGCGGGGATATGGCTACACCTTC
TRBJ2-3 TRBV4-3 TRBD1 - CASSLRTGLRDTQYF TGCGCCAGCAGCCTGAGGACAGGGTTGAGAGATACGCAGTATTTT
TRBJ2-3 TRBV10-1 - - CASSVSDSSTDTQYF TGCGCCAGCAGTGTCTCGGACAGCAGCACAGATACGCAGTATTTT
TRBJ1-3 TRBV7-9 TRBD1 - CASSLGQGSGNTIYF TGTGCCAGCAGCTTGGGACAGGGTTCGGGAAACACCATATATTTT
TRBJ1-1 TRBV4-3 TRBD1 - CASSLQQGEYEAFF TGCGCCAGCAGCCTGCAACAGGGGGAATATGAAGCTTTCTTT
TRBJ2-7 TRBV5-5 TRBD1 - CASSQGQVYEQYF TGTGCCAGCAGCCAAGGACAGGTCTACGAGCAGTACTTC
TRBJ1-5 TRBV28 - once CASKSGTLGNQPQHF TGTGCCAGCAAATCCGGGACATTGGGCAATCAGCCCCAGCATTTT
TRBJ2-7 TRBV19 TRBD2 - CASSIGLAGVYEQYF TGTGCCAGTAGTATAGGTCTAGCGGGAGTCTACGAGCAGTACTTC
TRBJ2-3 TRBV6-1 - - CASSDWTGTDTQYF TGTGCCAGCAGTGATTGGACAGGCACAGATACGCAGTATTTT
TRBJ1-2 TRBV3-1/TRBV3-2 TRBD1 once CASSQDQEGGRGYTF TGTGCCAGCAGCCAAGATCAGGAAGGGGGCAGAGGCTACACCTTC